This entry describes one T cell receptor beta chain. Its antigen is not known. These data originate in a study of T cell responses to AZD1222 COVID-19 vaccine. Study results and caveats: Donors were mostly white British, more females; clonal diversity possibly underestimated. Across spike, vaccine-associated CD4 TCRs were found, dominant at 160-218 and 743-854.

Germline CDR1 is KGHSY and CDR2 is FQNENV. There are 13 residues in the CDR3. V gave up 2 bases and J gave up 4 bases, with 9 bases separating them. The data were produced by immunoSEQ multiplex PCR, yet TCRdb's version contains in-frame clones alone and is incomplete. Altogether 100,000 to 150,000 clones are present, approximately 89% being singletons, with the ten largest covering about 6%. The chain carries TRBV16 and TRBJ2-7; D not resolved. This clonotype was obtained from an adult in good health. The sequencing here drew on peripheral blood, taken on day 0 of AZD1222 vaccination. The CDR3 here is CASSQPMGYEQYF. The CDR3, as DNA: TGTGCCAGCAGCCAACCCATGGGGTACGAGCAGTACTTC.